The 14 T cell receptor beta chains below all came from one sample that was sequenced in a study of response to subunit inactivated influenza vaccine. TCRdb reprocessed the RT-PCR reads with MiXCR, giving one entry per CDR3 protein. The sample has some 300,000 distinct CDR3 sequences, 22% seen once. Here the sequenced sample was PBMCs from blood, taken approximately 20 months after vaccination. These receptors were taken from a man aged 50 to 69 who received an inactivated influenza vaccine.

The chain has TRBV11-2 and TRBJ1-2, with 9 bases fitting TRBD1. The CDR3 has 17 amino acids. Per germline, CDR1 SGHAT and CDR2 FQNNGV. V lost 5 bases, J lost 1 base, and 11 bases stayed unmatched. CDR3 DNA sequence: TGTGCCAGCAGCACGATCCGGGACAGGGCTCTTAACTATGGCTACACCTTC. Its translation: CASSTIRDRALNYGYTF.

This clonotype was counted only a few times. In DNA form, the CDR3 reads TGTGCCAGCAGCCCGGGGACAGGGAGCACAGATACGCAGTATTTT. Translated, it gives CASSPGTGSTDTQYF. The rearrangement joins TRBV4-2 to TRBJ2-3; 9 bases are a match to TRBD1. The CDR3 has 15 residues. Trimming removed 4 bases from V and 0 bases from J; junction bases left unmatched: 2. Germline V gene lookup returns CDR1 LGHNA and CDR2 YNFKEQ.

This clonotype was seen only a few times. The chain combines TRBV12-5 with TRBJ2-2; 9 bases agree with TRBD1. Unmatched junction bases numbered 7, after V lost 4 bases and J lost 7 bases. Germline lookup yields CDR1 LGHNT and CDR2 FRNRAP. CDR3 length: 15 amino acids. The CDR3 nucleotides read TGTGCTAGTGGTTCTGGACAGGGGCCCATCGGGGAGCTGTTTTTT. Its protein is CASGSGQGPIGELFF.

V gene TRBV28 combines with J gene TRBJ1-2; TRBD1 matches 9 bases. Germline V CDR1 and CDR2: MDHEN, SYDVKM. The V gene end was trimmed by 7 bases and the J gene end by 5 bases; junction bases not matched to a gene: 17. There are 17 residues in the CDR3. The CDR3 spells CASTSAAGTGWDYGYTF. The CDR3 nucleotides are TGTGCCAGCACCTCGGCCGCCGGGACAGGGTGGGATTATGGCTACACCTTC.

V and J are TRBV4-2 and TRBJ1-2; tentatively, D is TRBD1 (6 bases). The V gene lost 0 bases and the J gene lost 7 bases, with 24 bases spanning the gap. CDR1 and CDR2 (germline): LGHNA, YNFKEQ. This CDR3 comprises 18 residues. The DNA for the CDR3 is TGTGCCAGCAGCCAAGATTTAAGGGGGGCGTTTTCCATTCTTGGCTACACCTTC. This encodes CASSQDLRGAFSILGYTF.

The sample holds a few counts of this clonotype. The rearrangement uses TRBV2 and TRBJ1-2; the match to TRBD1 covers 10 bases. Germline-derived CDR1 and CDR2 are SNHLY and FYNNEI. Losses at the gene ends were 6 bases for V and 4 bases for J; bases not matched to a gene: 5. The CDR3 consists of 14 residues. As DNA, the CDR3 is TGTGCCAGCAGGGTGGACAGGGGGTTCTATGGCTACACCTTC. This translates into CASRVDRGFYGYTF.

The chain has TRBV11-2 and TRBJ2-2, with a tentative D call TRBD2 (5 bases). Germline V CDR1 and CDR2: SGHAT, FQNNGV. Trimming stripped 4 bases from V and 7 bases from J, with 10 bases between. The CDR3 covers 13 residues. The DNA for the CDR3 is TGTGCCAGCAGCTCTAACCGGGGCGGGGAGCTGTTTTTT. It is translated as CASSSNRGGELFF.

The chain carries TRBV5-1 and TRBJ2-3; D gene ambiguous. Trimming pared 4 bases from V and 0 bases from J, leaving 15 bases between. This CDR3 has 16 amino acids. Germline V gene sequence: CDR1 SGHRS, CDR2 YFSETQ. The CDR3 nucleotides read TGCGCCAGCAGCCTGGCGGCTGGGTCTAGCACAGATACGCAGTATTTT. This codes for CASSLAAGSSTDTQYF.

This clonotype was seen many times. The chain couples TRBV25-1 to TRBJ1-2; D perhaps matches TRBD1 (5 bases). There are 15 residues in the CDR3. The ends were cut back, 6 bases at V and 2 bases at J, with 16 bases in the middle. Germline lookup yields CDR1 MGHDK and CDR2 SYGVNS. CDR3 sequence (DNA): TGTGCCAGCAGCACGACAATCGAGGGGAACTATGGCTACACCTTC. This sequence encodes CASSTTIEGNYGYTF.

The genes are TRBV20-1 and TRBJ1-1; D is uncertain. Per germline, CDR1 DFQATT and CDR2 SNEGSKA (reference sequence). V was pared by 0 bases and J by 2 bases, with 16 bases between. The CDR3 has 16 amino acids. DNA of the CDR3: TGCAGTGCTAGAGATCCTCGGGGTTCCCTCAACACTGAAGCTTTCTTT. This gives the protein CSARDPRGSLNTEAFF.

The V gene is TRBV9, the J gene TRBJ2-7; 8 nucleotides match TRBD2. Per germline, CDR1 SGDLS and CDR2 YYNGEE. J was trimmed by 4 bases and V by 0 bases; bases with no gene match: 9. The CDR3 has 16 residues. The CDR3 sequence is CASSVGESGSRYEQYF. CDR3 DNA: TGTGCCAGCAGCGTAGGGGAGAGCGGGAGTAGGTACGAGCAGTACTTC.

The rearrangement links TRBV7-9 to TRBJ2-7; maybe TRBD2 (5 bases). Germline V gives CDR1 SEHNR, CDR2 FQNEAQ (reference sequence). Trimming cost V 3 bases and J 0 bases, with 9 bases left between them. The CDR3 covers 14 residues. The CDR3 nucleotides read TGTGCCAGCAGCTTCCTAGCAAGCTCCTACGAGCAGTACTTC. Amino acids: CASSFLASSYEQYF.

This clonotype was seen only a few times. V and J are TRBV6-1 and TRBJ2-3; D is ambiguous. The ends were cut back, 2 bases at V and 0 bases at J, with 6 bases in the middle. This CDR3 has 14 residues. Per germline, CDR1 MNHNS and CDR2 SASEGT. The CDR3 bases are TGTGCCAGCAGTGAACAAAGTAGCACAGATACGCAGTATTTT. This sequence encodes CASSEQSSTDTQYF.

This clonotype turned up a few times. The chain joins TRBV9 to TRBJ1-5; D not resolved. CDR3 size: 15 residues. The V end lost 0 bases, the J end lost 0 bases, and 7 bases lay between the germline ends. The germline CDR1 and CDR2 sequences are SGDLS and YYNGEE. The CDR3 sequence is CASSVGPNSNQPQHF. DNA for the CDR3: TGTGCCAGCAGCGTAGGTCCAAATAGCAATCAGCCCCAGCATTTT.